A single sample is the source of the 18 T cell receptor beta chains below, sequenced in a study of blood T cell repertoires in COVID-19. Method: immunoSEQ multiplex PCR; TCRdb's copy keeps in-frame clones and lacks some. The sample yields some 670,000 clones, 70% to 90% seen once. The sequenced sample consisted of peripheral blood. Receptors originate from a woman aged 18 to 35 with acute or convalescent COVID-19.

The chain has TRBV11-2 and TRBJ2-1; 9 bases align to TRBD1. From germline, CDR1 is SGHAT and CDR2 FQNNGV. V dropped 3 bases and J dropped 9; count of bases not matched to a gene: 6. The length of the CDR3 is 14 residues. The CDR3 sequence is CASSFQQGAFEQFF. CDR3 sequence (DNA): TGTGCCAGCAGCTTTCAACAGGGGGCGTTTGAGCAGTTCTTC. Based on the CDR3 plus reference TRBV11-2 and TRBJ2-1, the full variable domain is EAGVAQSPRYKIIEKRQSVAFWCNPISGHATLYWYQQILGQGPKLLIQFQNNGVVDDSQLPKDRFSAERLKGVDSTLKIQPAKLEDSAVYLCASSFQQGAFEQFFGPGTRLTVL.

The rearrangement joins TRBV9 to TRBJ1-1, with D uncertain. The CDR3 loop spans 13 amino acids. Trimming shortened V by 0 bases and J by 8 bases, and 11 bases separated the two germline ends. The germline gives CDR1 SGDLS, CDR2 YYNGEE. In DNA, the CDR3 is TGTGCCAGCAGCGTAGTGTCGGGAATCGAAGCTTTCTTT. It encodes CASSVVSGIEAFF.

V is TRBV7-9 and J is TRBJ1-6, with unresolved D. The germline V gene has CDR1 SEHNR and CDR2 FQNEAQ (reference sequence). CDR3 length: 18 residues. The V and J ends lost 5 bases and 8 bases respectively, with 25 bases between them. CDR3 bases: TGTGCCAGCAGCCCCCGGGAGACCACTCTCGCCGGGCATTCACCCCTCCACTTT. This translates into CASSPRETTLAGHSPLHF.

CDR3 sequence: CASSTDRVAGNTIYF. DNA of the CDR3: TGTGCCAGCAGCACAGACAGGGTCGCTGGAAACACCATATATTTT. This chain connects TRBV3-1 (or the pseudogene TRBV3-2) to TRBJ1-3; 7 bases line up with TRBD1. V lost 5 bases and J lost 2; bases outside the gene matches: 6. Germline CDR1 reads LGHDT; CDR2 reads YNNKEL (reference sequence). CDR3 length: 15 residues.

This rearrangement joins TRBV19 to TRBJ1-1; tentatively, D is TRBD1 (5 bases). Germline CDR1 is LNHDA and CDR2 is SQIVND (reference sequence). V lost 4 bases, J lost 7 bases, and 19 bases lay in between. This CDR3 comprises 15 residues. The CDR3: CASSSLRQRTYEAFF. CDR3 bases: TGTGCCAGTAGTAGCTTGAGACAGAGGACATATGAAGCTTTCTTT.

This chain links TRBV6-5 with TRBJ2-7; TRBD1 aligns across 8 bases. V lost 8 bases to trimming and J lost 5 bases; unmatched junction nucleotides: 8. Germline V CDR1 and CDR2: MNHEY, SVGAGI. There are 13 residues in the CDR3. The CDR3 DNA is TGTGCCAGCCGATCGACAGGGGCCAACGAGCAGTACTTC. Translating it yields CASRSTGANEQYF.

Here the CDR3 DNA reads TGTGCCAGCAGCTTGGGGACAGGGGGAAGCTCCTATAATTCACCCCTCCACTTT. It specifies CASSLGTGGSSYNSPLHF. The chain carries TRBV5-6 and TRBJ1-6; 10 bases fit TRBD1. This CDR3 is built from 18 residues. Per germline, CDR1 SGHDT and CDR2 YYEEEE. Losses at the gene ends were 0 bases for V and 0 bases for J; bases not matched to a gene: 3.

The genes are TRBV4-1 and TRBJ2-5, with 7 bases aligning to TRBD2. V was pared by 0 bases and J by 3 bases, with 4 bases of the junction left unmatched. The CDR3 consists of 15 residues. Germline V gives CDR1 MGHRA, CDR2 YSYEKL. The CDR3 sequence is CASSQDRAGEETQYF. The CDR3 DNA reads as TGCGCCAGCAGCCAAGATCGTGCGGGGGAAGAGACCCAGTACTTC.

The chain employs TRBV6-5 and TRBJ2-7; D perhaps matches TRBD1 (6 bases). The CDR3 runs to 14 residues. V lost 6 bases, J lost 0 bases, and 12 bases lay in between. Germline loops: CDR1 MNHEY, CDR2 SVGAGI. This CDR3 is CASRGTSNSYEQYF. CDR3 bases: TGTGCCAGCAGGGGGACATCGAACTCCTACGAGCAGTACTTC.

This chain uses TRBV2 with TRBJ2-5; a weak D match, TRBD2 (6 bases). Germline CDR1 and CDR2: SNHLY and FYNNEI. The length of the CDR3 is 14 residues. Trimming took off 7 bases at V and 2 bases at J, with 14 bases between the two ends. This CDR3 is CASKGTPVQETQYF. CDR3 nucleotides: TGTGCCAGCAAAGGGACTCCGGTGCAAGAGACCCAGTACTTC.

This clone is a singleton in its sample. The chain links TRBV5-1 to TRBJ2-1; TRBD1 matches 8 bases. Germline-derived CDR1 and CDR2 are SGHRS and YFSETQ. The CDR3 has 16 residues. V dropped 0 bases and J dropped 4; count of bases not matched to a gene: 6. CDR3 sequence: CASSLVDRGMYNEQFF. The CDR3 bases are TGCGCCAGCAGCTTGGTCGACAGGGGTATGTACAATGAGCAGTTCTTC.

This chain uses TRBV3-1 (or the pseudogene TRBV3-2) with TRBJ1-5; D perhaps matches TRBD1 (6 bases). The germline gives CDR1 LGHDT, CDR2 YNNKEL (reference sequence). This CDR3 is built from 15 residues. Between the trimmed V and J ends, which lost 4 bases and 0 bases, there was a span of 10 bases. The DNA for the CDR3 is TGTGCCAGCAGCCCAGGGGATAATAGCAATCAGCCCCAGCATTTT. It codes for CASSPGDNSNQPQHF.

The gene calls are TRBV11-2 and TRBJ2-3; 7 bases are a match to TRBD1. Trimming took 5 bases from V and 1 from J; bases not matched to a gene: 6. The CDR3 runs 15 residues. CDR1 and CDR2 from the germline V gene are SGHAT and FQNNGV. CDR3 amino acids: CASSPGTAGTDTQYF. DNA for the CDR3: TGTGCCAGCAGCCCCGGGACAGCCGGCACAGATACGCAGTATTTT.

V gene TRBV7-9 combines with J gene TRBJ1-1; unclear D gene. Germline V CDR1 and CDR2: SEHNR, FQNEAQ (reference sequence). The length of the CDR3 is 15 residues. Trimming took off 0 bases at V and 1 base at J, with 9 bases between the two ends. The DNA for the CDR3 is TGTGCCAGCAGCTTAGCTCCAACGGGGAACACTGAAGCTTTCTTT. This gives the protein CASSLAPTGNTEAFF.

With regard to this clone: The same CDR3 is also encoded by other DNA sequences in this sample. The chain recombines TRBV18 with TRBJ1-2, with 10 bases aligning to TRBD1. This CDR3 is built from 15 residues. Germline V lookup: CDR1 KGHSH, CDR2 LQKENI. J was trimmed by 5 bases and V by 3 bases; bases with no gene match: 6. The CDR3 DNA reads as TGTGCCAGCTCACCCGGACAGGGGGGATCATATGGCTACACCTTC. It encodes CASSPGQGGSYGYTF. Supplemented by reference TRBV18 and TRBJ1-2, the full variable domain reads NAGVMQNPRHLVRRRGQEARLRCSPMKGHSHVYWYRQLPEEGLKFMVYLQKENIIDESGMPKERFSAEFPKEGPSILRIQQVVRGDSAAYFCASSPGQGGSYGYTFGSGTRLTVV.

This clone was seen a single time. Other DNA sequences in this sample translate to the same CDR3. The chain recombines TRBV28 with TRBJ1-2, with 7 bases matching TRBD1. Looked up from germline, CDR1 is MDHEN and CDR2 is SYDVKM. This CDR3 spans 14 amino acids. V shed 5 bases and J 2 bases; nucleotides not matched to a gene: 5. The CDR3: CASSRQGGNYGYTF. CDR3 coding DNA: TGTGCCAGCAGTCGACAGGGAGGCAACTATGGCTACACCTTC.

This clone was recorded only once. The chain combines TRBV4-3 with TRBJ2-1, with 16 bases matching TRBD2. CDR3 size: 17 residues. The V segment lost 4 bases and the J segment 6 bases; nucleotides outside the gene matches: 6. Germline assignment: CDR1 LGHNA and CDR2 YSLEER. The CDR3 loop reads CASSPTGTSGGANEQFF. The CDR3 nucleotides read TGCGCCAGCAGCCCTACCGGGACTAGCGGGGGGGCCAATGAGCAGTTCTTC.

The genes are TRBV27 and TRBJ2-3, with 13 bases fitting TRBD2. Germline V gene sequence: CDR1 MNHEY, CDR2 SMNVEV (reference sequence). The CDR3 is 17 amino acids. V trimming: 3 bases; J trimming: 2 bases; junction bases outside the gene matches: 5. This CDR3 is CASSFGLAGAHTDTQYF. In nucleotides, the CDR3 is TGTGCCAGCAGTTTCGGACTAGCGGGGGCACACACAGATACGCAGTATTTT.